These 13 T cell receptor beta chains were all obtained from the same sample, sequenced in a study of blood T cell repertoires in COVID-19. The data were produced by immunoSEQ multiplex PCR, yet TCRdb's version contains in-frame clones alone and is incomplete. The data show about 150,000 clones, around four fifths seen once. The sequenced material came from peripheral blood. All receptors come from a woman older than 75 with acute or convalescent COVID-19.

In DNA, the CDR3 is TGCAGCGTCACCGGGGGGGACAGGGGCACAGATACGCAGTATTTT. Its translation: CSVTGGDRGTDTQYF. The chain carries TRBV29-1 and TRBJ2-3; maybe TRBD1 (9 bases). Between the trimmed V and J ends, which lost 6 bases and 1 base, there was a span of 17 bases. This CDR3 is 15 amino acids long. The germline V gene encodes CDR1 SQVTM and CDR2 ANQGSEA.

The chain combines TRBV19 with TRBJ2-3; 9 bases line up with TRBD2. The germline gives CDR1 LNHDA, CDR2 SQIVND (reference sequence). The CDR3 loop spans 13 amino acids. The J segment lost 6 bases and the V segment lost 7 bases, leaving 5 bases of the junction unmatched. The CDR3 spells CASKGLATDTQYF. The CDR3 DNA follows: TGTGCCAGTAAAGGACTAGCGACGGATACGCAGTATTTT. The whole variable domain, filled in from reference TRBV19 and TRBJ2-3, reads DGGITQSPKYLFRKEGQNVTLSCEQNLNHDAMYWYRQDPGQGLRLIYYSQIVNDFQKGDIAEGYSVSREKKESFPLTVTSAQKNPTAFYLCASKGLATDTQYFGPGTRLTVL.

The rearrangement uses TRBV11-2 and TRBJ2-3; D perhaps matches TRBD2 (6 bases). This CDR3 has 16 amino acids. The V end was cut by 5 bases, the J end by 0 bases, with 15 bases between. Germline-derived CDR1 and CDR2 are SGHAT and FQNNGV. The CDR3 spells CASSPLEGTSTDTQYF. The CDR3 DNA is TGTGCCAGCAGCCCCCTTGAGGGGACTAGCACAGATACGCAGTATTTT.

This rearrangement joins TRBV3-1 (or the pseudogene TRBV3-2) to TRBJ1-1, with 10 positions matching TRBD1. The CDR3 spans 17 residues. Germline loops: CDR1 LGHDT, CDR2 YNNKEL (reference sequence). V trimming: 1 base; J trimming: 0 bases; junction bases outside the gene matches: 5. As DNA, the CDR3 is TGTGCCAGCAGCCAAGTGGCGGACAGGGGGATGAACACTGAAGCTTTCTTT. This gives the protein CASSQVADRGMNTEAFF.

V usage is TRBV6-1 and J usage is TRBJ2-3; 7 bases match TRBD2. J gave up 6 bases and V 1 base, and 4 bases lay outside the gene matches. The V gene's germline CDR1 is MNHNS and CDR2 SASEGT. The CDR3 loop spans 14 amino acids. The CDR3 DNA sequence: TGTGCCAGCAGTGAAGGGGGAGGGGCGGATACGCAGTATTTT. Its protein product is CASSEGGGADTQYF.

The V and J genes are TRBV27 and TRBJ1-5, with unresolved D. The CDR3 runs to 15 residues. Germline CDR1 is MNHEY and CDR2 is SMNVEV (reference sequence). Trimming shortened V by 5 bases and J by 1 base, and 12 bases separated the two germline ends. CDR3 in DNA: TGTGCCAGCAGTCCTATCCACGGGAGCAATCAGCCCCAGCATTTT. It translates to CASSPIHGSNQPQHF.

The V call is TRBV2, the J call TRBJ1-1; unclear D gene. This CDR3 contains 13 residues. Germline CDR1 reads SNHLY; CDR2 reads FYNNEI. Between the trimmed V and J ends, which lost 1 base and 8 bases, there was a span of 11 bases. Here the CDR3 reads CASSEEARGEAFF. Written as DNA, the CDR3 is TGTGCCAGCAGTGAAGAGGCTAGAGGAGAAGCTTTCTTT.

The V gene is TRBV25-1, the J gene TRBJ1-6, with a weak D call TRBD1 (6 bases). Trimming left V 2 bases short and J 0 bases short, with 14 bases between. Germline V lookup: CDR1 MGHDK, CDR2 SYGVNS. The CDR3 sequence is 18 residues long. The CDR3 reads CASSESEGGSSYNSPLHF. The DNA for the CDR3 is TGTGCCAGCAGTGAAAGCGAGGGGGGGTCCTCCTATAATTCACCCCTCCACTTT.

The CDR3 DNA follows: TGTGCCAGCAGCCCGGGACTAGCGGAGTCAGATACGCAGTATTTT. Protein product: CASSPGLAESDTQYF. This sequence joins TRBV6-5 and TRBJ2-3; TRBD2 aligns across 11 bases. The CDR3 loop spans 15 amino acids. The V and J ends lost 6 bases and 4 bases, in that order; junction bases with no gene match: 6. The germline V gene has CDR1 MNHEY and CDR2 SVGAGI.

The CDR3 region is CASSVGKGRDTQYF. CDR3 DNA sequence: TGTGCCAGCAGCGTAGGGAAGGGGCGTGATACGCAGTATTTT. V and J are TRBV9 and TRBJ2-3; a weak D match, TRBD1 (5 bases). The germline CDR1 and CDR2 sequences are SGDLS and YYNGEE. The CDR3 has 14 amino acids. Deletions cut 0 bases from V and 6 bases from J, with 11 bases between.

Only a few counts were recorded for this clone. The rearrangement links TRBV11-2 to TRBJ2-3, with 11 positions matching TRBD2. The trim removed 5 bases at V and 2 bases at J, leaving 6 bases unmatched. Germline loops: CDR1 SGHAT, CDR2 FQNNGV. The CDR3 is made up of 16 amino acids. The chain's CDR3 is CASSLRLAGTTDTQYF. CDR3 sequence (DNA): TGTGCCAGCAGCCTAAGACTAGCGGGGACCACAGATACGCAGTATTTT.

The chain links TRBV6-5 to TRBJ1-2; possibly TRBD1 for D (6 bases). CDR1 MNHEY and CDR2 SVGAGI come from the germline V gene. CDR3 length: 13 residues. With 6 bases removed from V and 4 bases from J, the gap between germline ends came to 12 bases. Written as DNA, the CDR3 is TGTGCCAGCAGAACCCCAGGGGCCTATGGCTACACCTTC. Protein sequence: CASRTPGAYGYTF.

The CDR3 DNA sequence: TGCGCCAGCAGCTTATTAATGGGGGGGGACGCCACTGAAGCTTTCTTT. Translation: CASSLLMGGDATEAFF. The chain has TRBV5-1 and TRBJ1-1, with D perhaps TRBD1 (5 bases). The germline gives CDR1 SGHRS, CDR2 YFSETQ. The V and J ends lost 2 bases and 4 bases respectively, with 18 bases between them. The CDR3 consists of 16 residues.